These T cell receptor beta chains were read from a single sample in a study of Graves' ophthalmopathy and Graves' hyperthyroidism. Each CDR3 protein is one row after TCRdb ran MiXCR on the multiplex PCR reads. This sample has about 660,000 distinct CDR3 sequences, with over 40% found just once. Sequencing was done on a sample of peripheral blood. These receptors were collected from an adult man with Graves' ophthalmopathy. The CDR3 runs from the conserved cysteine through the conserved F or W. Fields, in order: V gene, CDR3 protein.

>TRBV7-9
CASSSREQYF
>TRBV2
CASSPDYVRETQYF
>TRBV9
CASSDTQGSYREKLFF
>TRBV30
CAWSGQAYEQYF
>TRBV25-1
CASLLTGPQETQYF
>TRBV15
CATSRDGTETNVLTF
>TRBV7-2
CASSLGGMGANVLTF
>TRBV30
CASRGQVNEKLFF
>TRBV19
CASSTRRDKDTEAFF
>TRBV11-2
CASSSRQGSEAFF
>TRBV5-8
CASTETSGGTYEQYF
>TRBV12-3/TRBV12-4
CAATSGSTDTQYF
>TRBV19
CASKEAGTGELFF
>TRBV12-3/TRBV12-4
CASSYKMAVGRGDSPLHF
>TRBV10-3
CATSQDRGHEQYF
>TRBV29-1
CSVKENGDGGYTF
>TRBV29-1
CSVVSGQTEAFF
>TRBV2
CASSEKLLTYEQYF
>TRBV6-6
CASIRYWNGDNSNQPQHF
>TRBV7-2
CASSLSTTGSGEQYF
>TRBV10-3
CASSYSAGAKETQYF
>TRBV7-9
CASSPGTSGGPWETQYF
>TRBV4-3
CASSQDRETQYF
>TRBV7-9
CATQPQGATPDTQYF
>TRBV29-1
CSVSHFGGDTEAF
>TRBV5-5
CASQTQGEETQYF
>TRBV20-1
CSASQAYSGNTIYF
>TRBV19
CASSIMGQGANEQYF
>TRBV29-1
CSVGTGDAYVLTF
>TRBV7-3
CASSQGRTVSSNQPQHF
>TRBV2
CASWRIQRMNTEAFF
>TRBV2
CASSIDKARNTEAFF
>TRBV24-1
CATSDKGGANQPQHF
>TRBV29-1
CSYRPNTEAFF
>TRBV7-2
CASSLNRDRDTQYF
>TRBV6-6
CASSYVDATNEKLFF
>TRBV19
CASSKLQGTNYGYTF
>TRBV25-1
CASNTGTGDSSYEQYF
>TRBV10-3
CAISEVATKNTEAFF
>TRBV7-6
CASSLGRGSNQETQYF
>TRBV6-1
CASQWGGNTEAFF
>TRBV2
CASMAGNTGELFF